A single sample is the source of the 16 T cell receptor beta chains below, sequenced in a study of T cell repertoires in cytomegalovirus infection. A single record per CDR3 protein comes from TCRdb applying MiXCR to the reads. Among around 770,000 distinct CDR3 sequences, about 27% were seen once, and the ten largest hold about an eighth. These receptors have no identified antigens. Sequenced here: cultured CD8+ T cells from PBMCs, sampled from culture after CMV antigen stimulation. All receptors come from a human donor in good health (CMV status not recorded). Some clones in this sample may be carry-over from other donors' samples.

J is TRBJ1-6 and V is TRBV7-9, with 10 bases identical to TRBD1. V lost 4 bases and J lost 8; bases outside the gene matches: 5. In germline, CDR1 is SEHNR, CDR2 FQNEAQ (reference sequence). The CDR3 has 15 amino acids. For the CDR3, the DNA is TGTGCCAGCAGCTACGGGGACAGGGGATATTCACCCCTCCACTTT. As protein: CASSYGDRGYSPLHF.

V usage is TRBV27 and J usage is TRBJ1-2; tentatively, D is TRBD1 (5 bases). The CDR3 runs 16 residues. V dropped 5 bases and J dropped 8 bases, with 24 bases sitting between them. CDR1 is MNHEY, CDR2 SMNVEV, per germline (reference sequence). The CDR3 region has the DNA TGTGCCAGCAGTATCACAGGAGGACAAGCTCCCTTCGGCTACACCTTC. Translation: CASSITGGQAPFGYTF.

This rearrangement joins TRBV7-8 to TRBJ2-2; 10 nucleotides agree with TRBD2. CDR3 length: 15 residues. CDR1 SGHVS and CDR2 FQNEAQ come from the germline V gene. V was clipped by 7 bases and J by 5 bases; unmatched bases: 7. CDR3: CASTFKRGGTGELFF. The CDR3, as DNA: TGTGCCAGCACCTTCAAGCGGGGGGGGACCGGGGAGCTGTTTTTT.

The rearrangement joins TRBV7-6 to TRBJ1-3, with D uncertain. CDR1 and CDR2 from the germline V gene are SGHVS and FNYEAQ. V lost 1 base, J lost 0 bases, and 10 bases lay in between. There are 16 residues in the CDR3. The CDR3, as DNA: TGTGCCAGCAGCTTAGGAGACGCGGACTCTGGAAACACCATATATTTT. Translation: CASSLGDADSGNTIYF.

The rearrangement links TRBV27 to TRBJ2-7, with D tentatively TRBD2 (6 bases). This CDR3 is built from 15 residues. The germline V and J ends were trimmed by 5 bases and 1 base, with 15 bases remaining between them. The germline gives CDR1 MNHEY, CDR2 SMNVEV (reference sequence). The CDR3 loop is CASSPDYSKSYEQYF. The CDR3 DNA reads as TGTGCCAGCAGTCCGGACTATTCGAAGTCCTACGAGCAGTACTTC.

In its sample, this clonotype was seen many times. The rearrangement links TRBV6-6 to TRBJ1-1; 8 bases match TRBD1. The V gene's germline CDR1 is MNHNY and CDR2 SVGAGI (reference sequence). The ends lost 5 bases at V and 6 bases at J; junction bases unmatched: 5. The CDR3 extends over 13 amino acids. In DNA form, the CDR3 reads TGTGCCAGCAGTGCTACAGGGGGAGCTGAAGCTTTCTTT. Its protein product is CASSATGGAEAFF.

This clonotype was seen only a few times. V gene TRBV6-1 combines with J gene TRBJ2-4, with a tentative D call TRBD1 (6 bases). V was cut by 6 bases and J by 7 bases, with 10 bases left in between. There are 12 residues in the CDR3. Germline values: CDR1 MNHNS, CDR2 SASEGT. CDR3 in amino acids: CASSADSNIQYF. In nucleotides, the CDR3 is TGTGCCAGCAGCGCGGACAGCAACATTCAGTACTTC.

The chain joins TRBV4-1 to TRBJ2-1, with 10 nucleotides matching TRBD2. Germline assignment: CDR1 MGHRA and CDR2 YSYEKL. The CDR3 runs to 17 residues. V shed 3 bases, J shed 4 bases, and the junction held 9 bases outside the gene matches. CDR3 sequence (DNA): TGCGCCAGCAGCCACCAAGATGTAGCGGGGGGTTACAATGAGCAGTTCTTC. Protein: CASSHQDVAGGYNEQFF.

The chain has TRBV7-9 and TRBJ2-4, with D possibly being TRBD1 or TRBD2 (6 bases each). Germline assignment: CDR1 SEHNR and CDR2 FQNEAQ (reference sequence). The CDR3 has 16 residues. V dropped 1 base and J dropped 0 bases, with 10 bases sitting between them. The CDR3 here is CASSLVGGPAKNIQYF. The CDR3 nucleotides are TGTGCCAGCAGCTTAGTAGGGGGGCCAGCCAAAAACATTCAGTACTTC.

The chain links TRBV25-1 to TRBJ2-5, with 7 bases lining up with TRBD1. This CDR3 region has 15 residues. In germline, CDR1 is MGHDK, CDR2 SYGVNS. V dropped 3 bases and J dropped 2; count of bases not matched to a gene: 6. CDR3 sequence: CASSEDRTLQETQYF. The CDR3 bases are TGTGCCAGCAGTGAGGACAGGACTCTTCAAGAGACCCAGTACTTC.

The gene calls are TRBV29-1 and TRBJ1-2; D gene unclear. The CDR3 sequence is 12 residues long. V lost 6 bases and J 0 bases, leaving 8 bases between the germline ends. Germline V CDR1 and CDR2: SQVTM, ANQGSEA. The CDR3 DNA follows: TGCAGCGTAAGGACGTCTAACTATGGCTACACCTTC. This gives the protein CSVRTSNYGYTF.

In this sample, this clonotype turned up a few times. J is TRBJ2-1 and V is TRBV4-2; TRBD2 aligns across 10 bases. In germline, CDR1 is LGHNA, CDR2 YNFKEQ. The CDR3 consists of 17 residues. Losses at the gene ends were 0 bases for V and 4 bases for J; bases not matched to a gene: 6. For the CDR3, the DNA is TGTGCCAGCAGCCAAGATCGGACTAGCGGACTGTACAATGAGCAGTTCTTC. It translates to CASSQDRTSGLYNEQFF.

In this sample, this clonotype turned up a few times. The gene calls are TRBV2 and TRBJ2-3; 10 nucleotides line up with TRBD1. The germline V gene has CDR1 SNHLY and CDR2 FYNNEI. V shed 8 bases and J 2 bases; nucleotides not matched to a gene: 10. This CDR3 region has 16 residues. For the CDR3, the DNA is TGTGCCAGCCCATCTGGGACAGGGGACCACACAGATACGCAGTATTTT. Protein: CASPSGTGDHTDTQYF.

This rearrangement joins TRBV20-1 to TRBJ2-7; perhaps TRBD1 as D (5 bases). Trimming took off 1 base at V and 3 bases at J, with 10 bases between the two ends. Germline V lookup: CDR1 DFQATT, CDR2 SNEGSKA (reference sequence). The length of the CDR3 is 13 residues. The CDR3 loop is CSARGGPNYEQYV. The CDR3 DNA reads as TGCAGTGCTAGAGGGGGCCCGAACTACGAGCAGTACGTC.

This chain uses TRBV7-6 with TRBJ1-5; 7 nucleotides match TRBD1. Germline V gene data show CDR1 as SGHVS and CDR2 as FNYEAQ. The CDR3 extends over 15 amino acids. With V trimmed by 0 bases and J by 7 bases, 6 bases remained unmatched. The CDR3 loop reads CASSLAQGGEQPQHF. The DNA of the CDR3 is TGTGCCAGCAGCTTAGCGCAGGGGGGGGAGCAGCCCCAGCATTTT.

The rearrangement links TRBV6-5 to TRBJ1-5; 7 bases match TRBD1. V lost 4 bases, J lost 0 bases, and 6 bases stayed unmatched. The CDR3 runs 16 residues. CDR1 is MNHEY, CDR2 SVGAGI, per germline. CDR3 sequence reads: CASSSRQGTSNQPQHF. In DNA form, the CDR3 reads TGTGCCAGCAGTTCCCGACAGGGCACTAGCAATCAGCCCCAGCATTTT.